Below, 21 T cell receptor beta chains from the same sample are listed, as sequenced in a study of blood T cells in healthy people across ages. Together with a sample-barcoded 5' primer, a J-beta primer mix was included in a second PCR lasting about 7 to 11 cycles. TCRdb ran MiXCR on the 5' RACE reads and lists one entry per CDR3 protein. The sample gives approximately 1.5 million distinct CDR3 sequences, less than 45% of which show up once; about 4.1% is in the top ten. The sequencing input was blood. The receptors stem from a woman between 18 and 30 years old in good health.

This clonotype has ten or more counts. This chain joins TRBV12-3 or TRBV12-4 and TRBJ2-3, with D uncertain. This CDR3 is built from 14 residues. Trimming left V 7 bases short and J 4 bases short, with 15 bases between. DNA of the CDR3: TGTGCCAGCACCCTTCGGCCGCCCGCAGATACGCAGTATTTT. Translating it yields CASTLRPPADTQYF.

The chain links TRBV6-5 to TRBJ2-7; D is unclear. V lost 6 bases, J lost 6 bases, and 15 bases lay in between. The length of the CDR3 is 13 residues. Germline CDR1 and CDR2: MNHEY and SVGAGI. The CDR3 is CASSLNLLAEQYF. The CDR3 DNA is TGTGCCAGCAGCCTGAATTTACTGGCCGAGCAGTACTTC.

As to this clonotype: Germline is not matched at one junction end, which may reflect a read error. The chain has TRBV4-2 and TRBJ1-2; the D gene is possibly TRBD1 (6 bases). Germline CDR1 is LGHNA and CDR2 is YNFKEQ. There are 15 residues in the CDR3. The CDR3 loop reads CASSRRDTTNYGCTF. The CDR3 DNA reads as TGTGCCAGCAGCCGCCGGGACACCACTAACTATGGCTGCACCTTC.

This clonotype has just a few counts. CDR3 nucleotides: TGTGCCAGCAGCCTTAGAACCATTCAGTACTTC. The encoded protein is CASSLRTIQYF. The J gene is TRBJ2-4, the V gene TRBV2; D remains unclear. Trimming stripped 6 bases from V and 9 bases from J, with 9 bases between. This CDR3 spans 11 amino acids. The germline V gene has CDR1 SNHLY and CDR2 FYNNEI.

The chain joins TRBV3-1 to TRBJ1-5; the D gene is possibly TRBD1 (5 bases). This CDR3 comprises 14 residues. Trimming shortened V by 1 base and J by 5 bases, and 9 bases separated the two germline ends. Germline V gene lookup returns CDR1 LGHDT and CDR2 YNNKEL (reference sequence). CDR3 amino acids: CASSQGWGDQPQHF. CDR3 nucleotide sequence: TGTGCCAGCAGCCAAGGGTGGGGGGATCAGCCCCAGCATTTT.

This clonotype was found a few times. J is TRBJ1-2 and V is TRBV20-1, with a possible D match to TRBD1 (5 bases). CDR3 size: 14 residues. Looked up from germline, CDR1 is DFQATT and CDR2 is SNEGSKA (reference sequence). The V end lost 6 bases, the J end lost 5 bases, and 19 bases lay between the germline ends. CDR3: CSAPHRQGGYGYTF. The CDR3 DNA follows: TGCAGTGCCCCACACCGGCAGGGAGGGTATGGCTACACCTTC.

The chain couples TRBV7-2 to TRBJ2-3; possibly TRBD1 for D (5 bases). The J call may be wrong; the DNA end is better matched by TRBJ1-5. This CDR3 comprises 17 residues. Germline lookup yields CDR1 SGHTA and CDR2 FQGNSA. The CDR3 sequence: CASSPGLARTSTDTQHF. The CDR3, as DNA: TGTGCCAGCAGCCCGGGACTAGCGCGGACTAGCACAGATACGCAGCATTTT.

V usage is TRBV6-4 and J usage is TRBJ2-1, with D perhaps TRBD1 or TRBD2 (5 bases each). V was pared by 3 bases and J by 7 bases, with 10 bases between. This CDR3 has 13 amino acids. From germline, CDR1 is MRHNA and CDR2 SNTAGT. This CDR3 is CASSEVWGNEQFF. Written as DNA, the CDR3 is TGTGCCAGCAGTGAAGTTTGGGGGAATGAGCAGTTCTTC.

This rearrangement joins TRBV12-3 or TRBV12-4 to TRBJ2-5, with a possible D match to TRBD2 (6 bases). V was shortened by 3 bases and J by 2 bases, with 16 bases between the two germline ends. The CDR3 totals 16 residues. The CDR3 is CASSFGGVVGQETQYF. CDR3 nucleotides: TGTGCCAGCAGTTTCGGCGGGGTGGTCGGACAAGAGACCCAGTACTTC.

V is TRBV7-9 and J is TRBJ2-1; TRBD2 matches at 10 bases. Germline lookup yields CDR1 SEHNR and CDR2 FQNEAQ (reference sequence). The V and J ends lost 5 bases and 0 bases, in that order; junction bases with no gene match: 4. The CDR3 length is 16 residues. The CDR3 nucleotides are TGTGCCAGCAGCGAGCGACTAGCGGGCTCCTACAATGAGCAGTTCTTC. Amino acid sequence: CASSERLAGSYNEQFF.

The chain uses TRBV4-2 and TRBJ2-3; D is unresolved. This CDR3 spans 15 amino acids. Germline CDR1 and CDR2: LGHNA and YNFKEQ. V shed 2 bases and J shed 0 bases, with 9 bases lying between them. CDR3 DNA: TGTGCCAGCAGCCAAAGCTCGACTAGCACAGATACGCAGTATTTT. This sequence encodes CASSQSSTSTDTQYF.

V gene TRBV20-1 combines with J gene TRBJ2-3; tentative D call: TRBD2 (5 bases). This CDR3 is built from 14 residues. Looked up from germline, CDR1 is DFQATT and CDR2 is SNEGSKA (reference sequence). Trimming removed 6 bases from V and 2 bases from J, with 15 bases in between. CDR3 bases: TGCAGTGCCAACGCCGGGGTATCCACAGATACGCAGTATTTT. It codes for CSANAGVSTDTQYF.

The chain is built from TRBV24-1 and TRBJ2-4, with D possibly being TRBD2 (6 bases). TRBJ2-5 matches the DNA end more closely, so the J call is doubtful. CDR3 length: 14 amino acids. Germline V gene lookup returns CDR1 KGHDR and CDR2 SFDVKD. CDR3 DNA: TGTGCCACCAGGGCTACGGGAGAGACAGAGACCCAGTACTTC. Its protein product is CATRATGETETQYF.

This clonotype was observed a handful of times. Here the CDR3 DNA reads TGTGCCTGGAGTCCCGGGCCCCAGGAAAAACTGTTTTTT. This encodes CAWSPGPQEKLFF. The V and J genes are TRBV30 and TRBJ1-4, with D unclear. Between the trimmed V and J ends, which lost 2 bases and 8 bases, there was a span of 12 bases. The CDR3 sequence is 13 residues long. Germline lookup yields CDR1 GTSNPN and CDR2 SVGIG (reference sequence).

This chain uses TRBV20-1 with TRBJ2-1; TRBD2 aligns across 9 bases. This CDR3 contains 15 residues. Germline V gives CDR1 DFQATT, CDR2 SNEGSKA (reference sequence). The junction had 8 bases not matched to a gene; V was cut back by 4 bases and J by 4 bases. The CDR3 loop is CSAISGRVWYNEQFF. The CDR3 DNA follows: TGCAGTGCTATTAGCGGGAGAGTATGGTACAATGAGCAGTTCTTC.

J is TRBJ2-5 and V is TRBV20-1; 8 bases match TRBD1. The CDR3 is made up of 13 amino acids. The J segment lost 2 bases and the V segment lost 2 bases, leaving 1 base of the junction unmatched. The V gene's germline CDR1 is DFQATT and CDR2 SNEGSKA (reference sequence). CDR3 DNA sequence: TGCAGTGCTAGATGGGACAGGCAAGAGACCCAGTACTTC. It encodes CSARWDRQETQYF.

This clonotype was counted a few times. The chain recombines TRBV7-9 with TRBJ2-5; D is perhaps TRBD1 (6 bases). The CDR3 is 15 residues long. With 0 bases removed from V and 4 bases from J, the gap between germline ends came to 12 bases. Germline V gene data show CDR1 as SEHNR and CDR2 as FQNEAQ (reference sequence). For the CDR3, the DNA is TGTGCCAGCAGCTTAGCAAGGGACACCGGAGAGACCCAGTACTTC. Residues: CASSLARDTGETQYF. The entire variable domain, with the rest obtained from reference TRBV7-9 and TRBJ2-5, is as follows: DTGVSQNPRHKITKRGQNVTFRCDPISEHNRLYWYRQTLGQGPEFLTYFQNEAQLEKSRLLSDRFSAERPKGSFSTLEIQRTEQGDSAMYLCASSLARDTGETQYFGPGTRLLVL.

This clonotype was observed a single time. CDR3 nucleotides: TGTGCCAGCAGTTACGTGGACAGGGGAGAGTACTTC. Its protein is CASSYVDRGEYF. The chain combines TRBV6-2 or TRBV6-3 with TRBJ2-4; 9 nucleotides agree with TRBD1. Germline CDR1 MNHEY, CDR2 SVGEGT. V lost 2 bases, J lost 14 bases, and 4 bases stayed unmatched. The CDR3 covers 12 residues.

CDR3 in DNA: TGTGCCAGCAGTCCGAGGGCGGGGGCCAGCACAGATACGCAGTATTTT. It yields the protein CASSPRAGASTDTQYF. The rearrangement uses TRBV27 and TRBJ2-3, with D perhaps TRBD2 (7 bases). The V end was cut by 5 bases, the J end by 0 bases, with 15 bases between. Germline V gene lookup returns CDR1 MNHEY and CDR2 SMNVEV (reference sequence). This CDR3 has 16 amino acids.

J is TRBJ1-5 and V is TRBV6-6; possible D gene TRBD1, 5 bases. Germline V gives CDR1 MNHNY, CDR2 SVGAGI (reference sequence). Trimming took off 5 bases at V and 3 bases at J, with 11 bases between the two ends. The CDR3 length is 14 residues. The chain's CDR3 is CASSGGIINQPQHF. DNA of the CDR3: TGTGCCAGCAGTGGGGGGATTATCAATCAGCCCCAGCATTTT.

The chain couples TRBV14 to TRBJ2-7; 8 bases fit TRBD2. The CDR3 runs 13 residues. The germline CDR1 and CDR2 sequences are SGHDN and FVKESK. The V segment lost 4 bases and the J segment 7 bases; nucleotides outside the gene matches: 6. CDR3: CASSLGLAHEQYF. The CDR3 DNA follows: TGTGCCAGCAGCCTTGGACTAGCCCATGAGCAGTACTTC.